Listed below are T cell receptor beta chains from one sample, sequenced in a study of T cells after yellow fever vaccination. TCRdb independently ran MiXCR on the 5' RACE reads; one entry per CDR3 protein. This table holds some 250,000 distinct CDR3 sequences, around 3.5% found once. Here the sequenced sample was PBMCs, taken 15 days after the yellow fever booster vaccination. Every receptor here comes from a man in his late teens or twenties who received the YFV17D yellow fever vaccine. Both conserved end residues are part of each CDR3. A D gene is named only where the DNA matches it firmly. Clone size is given for some rows only: seen once, a few or many times, or a class if the clone is expanded.

TRBJ1-5 | TRBV7-8 | NA | many | TGTGCCAGCAGCTTAGCCGCAGGCAATCAGCCCCAGCATTTT | CASSLAAGNQPQHF
TRBJ1-1 | TRBV21-1 | NA | many | TGTGCCAGCAACTTTGACAGGGGAGCTTTCTTT | CASNFDRGAFF
TRBJ1-4 | TRBV2 | TRBD1 | NA | TGTGCCAGCAGCAAAGGGACAGCTGAAAAACTGTTTTTT | CASSKGTAEKLFF
TRBJ2-1 | TRBV2 | NA | many | TGTGCCAGCAACTACCCCGTTGGGGCGTACAATGAGCAGTTCTTC | CASNYPVGAYNEQFF
TRBJ1-1 | TRBV24-1 | TRBD1 | few | TGTGCCACCGGACAGGTAAACACTGAAGCTTTCTTT | CATGQVNTEAFF
TRBJ1-5 | TRBV3-1 | NA | many | TGTGCCAGCAGCCTAAACAACGACAATCAGCCCCAGCATTTT | CASSLNNDNQPQHF
TRBJ1-1 | TRBV28 | NA | many | TGTGCCAGCAGTCCGGCAGGGGATTCGGGAGCTGAAGCTTTCTTT | CASSPAGDSGAEAFF
TRBJ2-3 | TRBV6-6 | NA | many | TGTGCCAGCAGGGACTACCACACAGATACGCAGTATTTT | CASRDYHTDTQYF
TRBJ1-1 | TRBV5-1 | NA | NA | TGCGCCAGCAGTCCGGACCCGGTAATCACTGAAGCTTTCTTT | CASSPDPVITEAFF
TRBJ2-2 | TRBV29-1 | NA | many | TGCAGCGTTTGTACGGCCGCGAACACCGGGGAGCTGTTTTTT | CSVCTAANTGELFF